This T cell receptor beta chain was identified in a study of control samples from healthy donors and cancer patients (dated by TCRdb to 2018 to 2021). From the germline V gene (reference sequence), CDR1 is GTSNPN and CDR2 is SVGIG. Trimming takes 1 base off V and 8 bases off J; junction bases not matched to a gene: 4. The CDR3 spans 12 residues, from the cysteine through the phenylalanine. Only the CDR3 part of the read is kept: 36 bases, read in frame from the first base. In the case of this clone: What this receptor recognizes is not known. No much larger clone exists at a distance of one base, and base qualities are not known.

The library was made by the immunoSEQ multiplex PCR assay. Drawn from immuneACCESS, this table holds only the in-frame rearrangements with V and J called that TCRdb kept. Clones are partly lost; checked studies trace under half to an unresolved V gene and leave the rest unexplained. Within this sample are about 84,000 clones, with 91% of them counted one time only. Under 20% of the sample goes to the ten largest clones. The sequence is built from TRBV30 and TRBJ1-2; the central 7 bases match TRBD1. The clonotype comes from a man in his fifties in good health. Sample: blood. This receptor carries the CDR3 CAWSGQGQGYTF. The DNA is TGTGCCTGGAGTGGACAGGGTCAGGGCTACACCTTC.